What follows are 14 T cell receptor beta chains derived from one specimen sequenced in a study of blood T cell repertoires in COVID-19. Here immunoSEQ multiplex PCR was the method, and the copy in TCRdb shows in-frame clones only, minus some. This table has approximately 230,000 clones, about 80% appearing once. Sequencing was performed on peripheral blood. The source is an elderly woman with active or convalescent COVID-19.

The rearrangement joins TRBV4-1 to TRBJ2-2, with D possibly TRBD2 on 6 matching bases. Trimming removed 0 bases at V and 6 bases at J, with 14 bases between. This CDR3 contains 16 residues. CDR1 and CDR2 (germline): MGHRA, YSYEKL. The CDR3 region is CASSQDWPSVSGELFF. The CDR3 DNA follows: TGCGCCAGCAGCCAAGACTGGCCTAGCGTTTCCGGGGAGCTGTTTTTT.

The rearrangement joins TRBV2 to TRBJ2-3; 10 bases line up with TRBD2. Germline CDR1 reads SNHLY; CDR2 reads FYNNEI. The CDR3 length is 15 residues. J lost 3 bases, V lost 6 bases, and 6 bases had no gene match. The CDR3 DNA is TGTGCCAGCAGAGCGGGACTAGCGCCTACAGATACGCAGTATTTT. This gives the protein CASRAGLAPTDTQYF. Based on the CDR3 plus reference TRBV2 and TRBJ2-3, the full variable domain is EPEVTQTPSHQVTQMGQEVILRCVPISNHLYFYWYRQILGQKVEFLVSFYNNEISEKSEIFDDQFSVERPDGSNFTLKIRSTKLEDSAMYFCASRAGLAPTDTQYFGPGTRLTVL.

The chain is built from TRBV29-1 and TRBJ2-1; possibly TRBD2 for D (7 bases). Germline lookup yields CDR1 SQVTM and CDR2 ANQGSEA. The CDR3 spans 16 residues. V was pared by 2 bases and J by 4 bases, with 18 bases between. The CDR3 DNA reads as TGCAGCGTTGAACGGGACCGGGGGGCCTCTTACAATGAGCAGTTCTTC. Translation: CSVERDRGASYNEQFF.

This clone was seen only once. The chain links TRBV5-1 to TRBJ2-3, with D tentatively TRBD1 (6 bases). The V gene's germline CDR1 is SGHRS and CDR2 YFSETQ. V was cut by 5 bases and J by 6 bases, with 19 bases left in between. This CDR3 comprises 15 residues. The CDR3: CASRGTPRVGDTQYF. CDR3 nucleotide sequence: TGCGCCAGCAGGGGGACACCCCGCGTGGGTGATACGCAGTATTTT.

This chain joins TRBV5-1 and TRBJ1-1; 7 bases are shared with TRBD1. This CDR3 comprises 14 residues. The germline gives CDR1 SGHRS, CDR2 YFSETQ. The V gene end was trimmed by 5 bases and the J gene end by 1 base; junction bases not matched to a gene: 5. The CDR3 reads CASRPGTANTEAFF. DNA for the CDR3: TGCGCCAGCAGACCCGGGACAGCGAACACTGAAGCTTTCTTT.

The sample holds one count of this clone. The chain uses TRBV30 and TRBJ1-2; 7 bases fit TRBD1. The CDR3 consists of 13 residues. From germline, CDR1 is GTSNPN and CDR2 SVGIG (reference sequence). Trimming cost V 3 bases and J 8 bases; bases outside gene matches: 9. The CDR3 loop is CAWSQKGAEGYTF. The CDR3 bases are TGTGCCTGGAGCCAAAAGGGGGCTGAAGGCTACACCTTC.

This chain connects TRBV18 to TRBJ1-4, with D perhaps TRBD1 (5 bases). Deletions cut 6 bases from V and 0 bases from J, with 11 bases between. The CDR3 runs 15 residues. Germline V CDR1 and CDR2: KGHSH, LQKENI. CDR3 coding DNA: TGTGCCAGCTCCGTGGACACTCCAACTAATGAAAAACTGTTTTTT. Protein product: CASSVDTPTNEKLFF.

The V gene is TRBV6-1, the J gene TRBJ2-1; tentatively, D is TRBD1 (5 bases). Trimming shortened V by 1 base and J by 6 bases, and 10 bases separated the two germline ends. This CDR3 comprises 14 residues. Germline lookup yields CDR1 MNHNS and CDR2 SASEGT. The CDR3 sequence: CASSEGGSINEQFF. CDR3 sequence (DNA): TGTGCCAGCAGTGAAGGGGGCAGTATCAATGAGCAGTTCTTC.

CDR3 sequence: CASSTDRGKQETQYF. In nucleotides, the CDR3 is TGTGCCAGTAGTACGGACAGGGGGAAGCAAGAGACCCAGTACTTC. The genes are TRBV19 and TRBJ2-5; 10 bases line up with TRBD1. CDR1 and CDR2 from the germline V gene are LNHDA and SQIVND (reference sequence). Trimming cost V 4 bases and J 2 bases; bases outside gene matches: 4. The CDR3 totals 15 residues.

The rearrangement joins TRBV5-1 to TRBJ2-1; D may be TRBD1 (6 bases). This CDR3 region has 15 residues. CDR1 and CDR2 from the germline V gene are SGHRS and YFSETQ. V was trimmed by 0 bases and J by 1 base, leaving 8 bases between them. The CDR3 nucleotides are TGCGCCAGCAGCTTGGGGGGGCTGTCCTACAATGAGCAGTTCTTC. Translating it yields CASSLGGLSYNEQFF.

The chain is built from TRBV19 and TRBJ1-4, with TRBD1 matching 8 bases. The CDR3 is 14 residues long. Germline lookup yields CDR1 LNHDA and CDR2 SQIVND (reference sequence). The ends lost 6 bases at V and 4 bases at J; junction bases unmatched: 4. The CDR3 nucleotides are TGTGCCAGTAGCGGGACAGGTTATAATGAAAAACTGTTTTTT. It specifies CASSGTGYNEKLFF.

In this sample, this clone turned up once. The gene calls are TRBV3-1 (or the pseudogene TRBV3-2) and TRBJ1-3; TRBD1 agrees at 9 bases. Germline trimming cut 4 bases from V and 4 bases from J; bases unmatched to any gene: 5. Germline CDR1 reads LGHDT; CDR2 reads YNNKEL (reference sequence). The CDR3 spans 15 residues. CDR3 coding DNA: TGTGCCAGCAGCCTGACAGGGGGAGGAGGAAACACCATATATTTT. Protein product: CASSLTGGGGNTIYF.

This rearrangement joins TRBV18 to TRBJ2-5, with TRBD1 identical over 7 bases. With 6 bases clipped from V and 3 bases from J, the junction kept 4 bases outside the gene matches. Germline V gene lookup returns CDR1 KGHSH and CDR2 LQKENI. This CDR3 is built from 13 residues. The CDR3 reads CASSPGTEETQYF. Written as DNA, the CDR3 is TGTGCCAGCTCGCCTGGGACAGAAGAGACCCAGTACTTC. Combining the CDR3 with reference TRBV18 and TRBJ2-5 gives the whole variable domain NAGVMQNPRHLVRRRGQEARLRCSPMKGHSHVYWYRQLPEEGLKFMVYLQKENIIDESGMPKERFSAEFPKEGPSILRIQQVVRGDSAAYFCASSPGTEETQYFGPGTRLLVL.

V and J are TRBV28 and TRBJ2-4, with a tentative D call TRBD2 (5 bases). V lost 2 bases to trimming and J lost 0 bases, with 20 bases between them. The germline V gene has CDR1 MDHEN and CDR2 SYDVKM. The CDR3 loop spans 19 amino acids. The CDR3 region has the DNA TGTGCCAGCAGTTTAGTGGGGTTGAGGGTAAAGCTAGCCAAAAACATTCAGTACTTC. Amino acids: CASSLVGLRVKLAKNIQYF.